Below are 8 T cell receptor beta chains sequenced from a single sample in a study of blood T cell repertoires in COVID-19. Using immunoSEQ multiplex PCR, the repertoire was profiled, and TCRdb retains in-frame clones only, with some absent. The data hold roughly 16,000 clones, with approximately 84% observed a single time. What was sequenced was peripheral blood. The receptors shown here come from a human donor with active COVID-19. The donor label of this sample is uncertain.

The count of this clone is one. This chain links TRBV6-5 with TRBJ1-5; 7 nucleotides align to TRBD1. The germline CDR1 and CDR2 sequences are MNHEY and SVGAGI. Trimming cost V 5 bases and J 5 bases; bases outside gene matches: 9. CDR3 length: 15 residues. The CDR3 region has the DNA TGTGCCAGCAGTATAATTACAGGGGAGCATCAGCCCCAGCATTTT. It encodes CASSIITGEHQPQHF.

V and J are TRBV7-9 and TRBJ2-7; D possibly corresponds to TRBD1 (5 bases). Germline values: CDR1 SEHNR, CDR2 FQNEAQ (reference sequence). The V and J ends lost 1 base and 6 bases respectively, with 16 bases between them. This CDR3 has 15 amino acids. The CDR3 sequence: CASSLGRQGLGEQYF. CDR3 DNA sequence: TGTGCCAGCAGCTTAGGCCGGCAGGGTTTGGGCGAGCAGTACTTC.

The rearrangement joins TRBV5-5 to TRBJ1-1; no definite D call. The CDR3 is 13 residues long. The germline CDR1 and CDR2 sequences are SGHKS and YYEKEE (reference sequence). V dropped 1 base and J dropped 4 bases, with 8 bases sitting between them. CDR3 sequence reads: CASSLNRGTEAFF. The CDR3 DNA follows: TGTGCCAGCAGCTTGAATCGAGGCACTGAAGCTTTCTTT.

This sequence joins TRBV7-3 and TRBJ1-1, with D possibly being TRBD1 (6 bases). Germline assignment: CDR1 SGHTA and CDR2 FQGTGA. With 3 bases removed from V and 11 bases from J, the gap between germline ends came to 16 bases. The CDR3 is 13 amino acids. The CDR3 nucleotides are TGTGCCAGCAGCTTGTTGGCGAGGGGGAAGGCTTTCTTT. This encodes CASSLLARGKAFF.

V and J are TRBV27 and TRBJ2-1, with 7 bases matching TRBD2. Germline trimming cut 3 bases from V and 3 bases from J; bases unmatched to any gene: 5. Germline loops: CDR1 MNHEY, CDR2 SMNVEV (reference sequence). The CDR3 loop spans 15 amino acids. This chain's CDR3 is CASSFRGGNYNEQFF. The CDR3 DNA sequence: TGTGCCAGCAGTTTCCGGGGAGGGAACTACAATGAGCAGTTCTTC.

This clone occurred once. The chain uses TRBV27 and TRBJ1-1; 7 positions agree with TRBD1. Looked up from germline, CDR1 is MNHEY and CDR2 is SMNVEV (reference sequence). The junction had 5 bases not matched to a gene; V was cut back by 6 bases and J by 4 bases. This CDR3 region has 13 residues. The CDR3 reads CASRPTGTTEAFF. CDR3 coding DNA: TGTGCCAGCAGGCCGACAGGGACCACTGAAGCTTTCTTT.

The rearrangement uses TRBV6-2 or TRBV6-3 and TRBJ2-5; D perhaps matches TRBD1 (5 bases). CDR3 size: 14 residues. Trimming shortened V by 5 bases and J by 2 bases, and 12 bases separated the two germline ends. Per the germline V gene, CDR1 is MNHEY and CDR2 is SVGEGT. As DNA, the CDR3 is TGTGCCAGCAGTGGGGCATTGACACAAGAGACCCAGTACTTC. It yields the protein CASSGALTQETQYF.

CDR3 residues: CASSWAGLPNTEAFF. The CDR3 nucleotides are TGTGCCAGCAGCTGGGCAGGCCTCCCGAACACTGAAGCTTTCTTT. This rearrangement joins TRBV5-4 to TRBJ1-1, with no clear D. The V gene's germline CDR1 is SGHNT and CDR2 YYREEE (reference sequence). The CDR3 consists of 15 residues. The V end lost 3 bases, the J end lost 1 base, and 13 bases lay between the germline ends. Drawing the rest from reference TRBV5-4 and TRBJ1-1, the complete variable domain is ETGVTQSPTHLIKTRGQQVTLRCSSQSGHNTVSWYQQALGQGPQFIFQYYREEENGRGNFPPRFSGLQFPNYSSELNVNALELDDSALYLCASSWAGLPNTEAFFGQGTRLTVV.